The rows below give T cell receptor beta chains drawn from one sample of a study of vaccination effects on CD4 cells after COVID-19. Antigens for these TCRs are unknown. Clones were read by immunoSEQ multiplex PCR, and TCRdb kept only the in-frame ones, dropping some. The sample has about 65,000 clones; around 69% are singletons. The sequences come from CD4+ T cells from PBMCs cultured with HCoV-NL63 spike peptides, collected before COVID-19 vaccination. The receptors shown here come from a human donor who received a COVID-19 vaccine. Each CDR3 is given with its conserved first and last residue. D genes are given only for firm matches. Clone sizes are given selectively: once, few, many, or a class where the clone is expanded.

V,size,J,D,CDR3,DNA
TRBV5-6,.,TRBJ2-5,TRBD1,CASSNSGTGSGETQYF,TGTGCCAGCAGCAACTCCGGGACAGGTTCGGGAGAGACCCAGTACTTC
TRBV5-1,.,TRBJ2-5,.,CASSLVGQLQETQYF,TGCGCCAGCAGCTTGGTTGGGCAGCTGCAAGAGACCCAGTACTTC
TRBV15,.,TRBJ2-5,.,CATSRVSGSTQYF,TGTGCCACCAGCAGAGTTTCGGGGTCGACCCAGTACTTC
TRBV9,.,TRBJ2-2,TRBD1,CASSGGGSGELFF,TGTGCCAGCAGCGGAGGGGGCTCCGGGGAGCTGTTTTTT
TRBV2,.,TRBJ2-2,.,CASSRSGSGELFF,TGTGCCAGCAGTCGATCGGGGTCCGGGGAGCTGTTTTTT
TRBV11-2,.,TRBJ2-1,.,CASSLVRVRGGEQFF,TGTGCCAGCAGCTTAGTACGAGTCAGAGGCGGTGAGCAGTTCTTC
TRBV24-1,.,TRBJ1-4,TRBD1,CATQGQGQEKLFF,TGTGCCACCCAGGGACAGGGTCAAGAAAAACTGTTTTTT
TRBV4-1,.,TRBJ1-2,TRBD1,CASSHGHRDREMRGYTF,TGCGCCAGCAGCCATGGCCACCGGGACAGGGAAATGAGGGGCTACACCTTC
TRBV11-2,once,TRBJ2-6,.,CASSLVPSSGANVLTF,TGTGCCAGCAGCTTAGTTCCTAGCTCTGGGGCCAACGTCCTGACTTTC
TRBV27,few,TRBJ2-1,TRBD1,CASSLRDRQFF,TGTGCCAGCAGTTTACGGGACAGACAGTTCTTC
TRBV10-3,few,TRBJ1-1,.,CAISELGNTEAFF,TGTGCCATCAGTGAGTTAGGGAACACTGAAGCTTTCTTT
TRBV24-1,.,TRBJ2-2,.,CATSSPLQVGRELNTGELFF,TGTGCCACCAGTTCACCCCTCCAGGTGGGACGGGAGTTGAACACCGGGGAGCTGTTTTTT
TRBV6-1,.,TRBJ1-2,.,CASSEAGGVQGGYTF,TGTGCCAGCAGTGAAGCGGGGGGTGTTCAAGGAGGCTACACCTTC
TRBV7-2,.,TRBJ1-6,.,CASSLESTWRNNSPLHF,TGTGCCAGCAGCTTAGAATCGACGTGGCGGAATAATTCACCCCTCCACTTT
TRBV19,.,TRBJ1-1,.,CASSIVQAGEAFF,TGTGCCAGTAGTATAGTACAAGCCGGTGAAGCTTTCTTT
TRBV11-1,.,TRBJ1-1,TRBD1,CASSLTTGGTEAFF,TGTGCCAGCAGCTTAACGACAGGGGGCACTGAAGCTTTCTTT
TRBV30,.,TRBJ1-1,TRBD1,CAWSVPGGRTEAFF,TGTGCCTGGAGTGTACCAGGGGGAAGAACTGAAGCTTTCTTT
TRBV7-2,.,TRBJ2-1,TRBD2,CASSLASSGYNEQFF,TGTGCCAGCAGCTTAGCGTCTAGCGGGTACAATGAGCAGTTCTTC
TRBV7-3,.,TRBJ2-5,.,CASSLTIPSETQYF,TGTGCCAGCAGCTTAACCATTCCGTCAGAGACCCAGTACTTC
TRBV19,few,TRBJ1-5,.,CASSPRGATSPQHF,TGTGCCAGTAGTCCGCGAGGGGCTACGAGCCCCCAGCATTTT
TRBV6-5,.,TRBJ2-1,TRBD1,CASSYSRTGRNEQFF,TGTGCCAGCAGTTACTCAAGGACAGGGAGGAATGAGCAGTTCTTC
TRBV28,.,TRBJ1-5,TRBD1,CASSSEGQVWWPQHF,TGTGCCAGCAGTTCCGAGGGACAGGTTTGGTGGCCCCAGCATTTT
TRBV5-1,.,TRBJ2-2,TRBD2,CASSEPSGGAAGELFF,TGCGCCAGCAGCGAGCCAAGCGGGGGGGCCGCCGGGGAGCTGTTTTTT
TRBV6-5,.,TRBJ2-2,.,CASSYFQPGNTGELFF,TGTGCCAGCAGTTACTTTCAGCCAGGGAACACCGGGGAGCTGTTTTTT
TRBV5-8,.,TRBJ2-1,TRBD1,CASSVGQGNHNEQFF,TGTGCCAGCAGCGTGGGACAGGGGAACCACAATGAGCAGTTCTTC
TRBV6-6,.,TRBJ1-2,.,CASGTSGYGYTF,TGTGCCAGCGGGACATCAGGCTATGGCTACACCTTC
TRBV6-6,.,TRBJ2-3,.,CASRDSVGVGDTQYF,TGTGCCAGCAGAGACTCGGTCGGGGTGGGAGATACGCAGTATTTT
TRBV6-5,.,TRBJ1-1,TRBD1,CASSQGAFGEAFF,TGTGCCAGCAGCCAGGGGGCCTTTGGGGAAGCTTTCTTT
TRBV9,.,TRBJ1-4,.,CASSPGLGGPTNEKLFF,TGTGCCAGCAGCCCCGGGTTGGGGGGACCAACTAATGAAAAACTGTTTTTT
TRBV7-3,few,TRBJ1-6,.,CASGTNPNSPLHF,TGTGCCAGCGGGACAAATCCTAATTCACCCCTCCACTTT